These T cell receptor beta chains were read from a single sample in a study of blood T cell repertoires in COVID-19. Assay used: immunoSEQ multiplex PCR; TCRdb lists only in-frame clones, some missing. This table holds approximately 250,000 clones, approximately 90% found once. The sample consisted of PBMCs or T cells enriched from blood (not recorded which). Source of these receptors: a man aged 40-49 years who had been exposed to COVID-19. Each CDR3 is given with its conserved first and last residue. D genes are given only for firm matches. The listing skips clone size in some rows; elsewhere it reads once, few, many or a size class.

j_call: TRBJ2-7
cdr3_length: 15
v_call: TRBV5-6
clone_size: -
d_call: TRBD2
cdr3_aa: CASSLPSGRLEEQYF
cdr3_nt: TGTGCCAGCAGCTTGCCCAGCGGGAGACTGGAGGAGCAGTACTTC

j_call: TRBJ1-1
cdr3_length: 15
v_call: TRBV4-1
clone_size: -
d_call: -
cdr3_aa: CASSRQGMANTEAFF
cdr3_nt: TGCGCCAGCAGCCGCCAGGGTATGGCAAACACTGAAGCTTTCTTT

j_call: TRBJ2-1
cdr3_length: 18
v_call: TRBV7-9
clone_size: few
d_call: -
cdr3_aa: CASSSPKREGVSYNEQFF
cdr3_nt: TGTGCCAGCAGCTCACCCAAAAGAGAGGGTGTCTCCTACAATGAGCAGTTCTTC

j_call: TRBJ2-6
cdr3_length: 15
v_call: TRBV19
clone_size: -
d_call: TRBD2
cdr3_aa: CASGKAGAGANVLTF
cdr3_nt: TGTGCCAGTGGGAAAGCGGGGGCCGGGGCCAACGTCCTGACTTTC

j_call: TRBJ2-5
cdr3_length: 17
v_call: TRBV10-3
clone_size: -
d_call: -
cdr3_aa: CAISDFNRGANLETQYF
cdr3_nt: TGTGCCATCAGTGATTTTAATCGGGGGGCGAATCTTGAGACCCAGTACTTC

j_call: TRBJ2-7
cdr3_length: 17
v_call: TRBV7-9
clone_size: -
d_call: -
cdr3_aa: CASSLAARGAPRYEQYF
cdr3_nt: TGTGCCAGCAGCTTAGCCGCCCGGGGGGCTCCCAGATACGAGCAGTACTTC

j_call: TRBJ2-2
cdr3_length: 16
v_call: TRBV5-4
clone_size: -
d_call: TRBD2
cdr3_aa: CASSPGVAGNSGELFF
cdr3_nt: TGTGCCAGCAGCCCAGGAGTAGCGGGAAACTCCGGGGAGCTGTTTTTT

j_call: TRBJ2-1
cdr3_length: 14
v_call: TRBV19
clone_size: -
d_call: TRBD2
cdr3_aa: CASRPGLAGVEQFF
cdr3_nt: TGTGCCAGTAGACCGGGACTAGCGGGAGTCGAGCAGTTCTTC

j_call: TRBJ1-3
cdr3_length: 15
v_call: TRBV6-1
clone_size: -
d_call: -
cdr3_aa: CASSEVARAGNTIYF
cdr3_nt: TGTGCCAGCAGTGAAGTCGCCAGGGCTGGAAACACCATATATTTT

j_call: TRBJ1-1
cdr3_length: 13
v_call: TRBV28
clone_size: -
d_call: TRBD1
cdr3_aa: CASRSNRGTEAFF
cdr3_nt: TGTGCCAGCAGATCCAACAGGGGAACTGAAGCTTTCTTT

j_call: TRBJ1-5
cdr3_length: 15
v_call: TRBV19
clone_size: -
d_call: TRBD1
cdr3_aa: CASRDRDFSNQPQHF
cdr3_nt: TGTGCCAGTAGGGACAGGGACTTTAGCAATCAGCCCCAGCATTTT

j_call: TRBJ2-1
cdr3_length: 14
v_call: TRBV27
clone_size: -
d_call: TRBD2
cdr3_aa: CASSLGTSGNEQFF
cdr3_nt: TGTGCCAGCAGCCTTGGGACTAGCGGGAATGAGCAGTTCTTC

j_call: TRBJ2-5
cdr3_length: 13
v_call: TRBV4-1
clone_size: -
d_call: -
cdr3_aa: CASSQAPPETQYF
cdr3_nt: TGCGCCAGCAGCCAAGCCCCTCCAGAGACCCAGTACTTC

j_call: TRBJ2-3
cdr3_length: 15
v_call: TRBV7-9
clone_size: -
d_call: -
cdr3_aa: CASSLGHLAEDTQYF
cdr3_nt: TGTGCCAGCAGCTTAGGTCACCTAGCTGAGGATACGCAGTATTTT

j_call: TRBJ2-5
cdr3_length: 13
v_call: TRBV6-5
clone_size: -
d_call: TRBD1
cdr3_aa: CASSRTGAETQYF
cdr3_nt: TGTGCCAGCAGTCGGACAGGGGCAGAGACCCAGTACTTC

j_call: TRBJ1-6
cdr3_length: 15
v_call: TRBV2
clone_size: -
d_call: TRBD1
cdr3_aa: CASSEGQGANSPLHF
cdr3_nt: TGTGCCAGCAGTGAGGGACAGGGGGCGAATTCACCCCTCCACTTT

j_call: TRBJ2-5
cdr3_length: 14
v_call: TRBV9
clone_size: -
d_call: -
cdr3_aa: CASSVFGSQETQYF
cdr3_nt: TGTGCCAGCAGCGTATTCGGGAGCCAAGAGACCCAGTACTTC

j_call: TRBJ2-7
cdr3_length: 13
v_call: TRBV6-5
clone_size: -
d_call: TRBD1
cdr3_aa: CASMGQPAYEQYF
cdr3_nt: TGTGCCAGCATGGGACAGCCTGCCTACGAGCAGTACTTC

j_call: TRBJ2-7
cdr3_length: 12
v_call: TRBV9
clone_size: -
d_call: -
cdr3_aa: CASSTEGPEQYF
cdr3_nt: TGTGCCAGCAGCACCGAGGGTCCCGAGCAGTACTTC

j_call: TRBJ1-5
cdr3_length: 15
v_call: TRBV27
clone_size: once
d_call: TRBD1
cdr3_aa: CASSSGTGSNQPQHF
cdr3_nt: TGTGCCAGCAGCAGCGGGACAGGTAGCAATCAGCCCCAGCATTTT

j_call: TRBJ1-1
cdr3_length: 14
v_call: TRBV6-2/TRBV6-3
clone_size: -
d_call: TRBD1
cdr3_aa: CASSYRPGGTEAFF
cdr3_nt: TGTGCCAGCAGTTACAGGCCAGGGGGAACTGAAGCTTTCTTT

j_call: TRBJ2-3
cdr3_length: 13
v_call: TRBV10-2
clone_size: once
d_call: TRBD2
cdr3_aa: CAARGLDADTQYF
cdr3_nt: TGCGCAGCCAGGGGACTAGACGCAGATACGCAGTATTTT

j_call: TRBJ1-5
cdr3_length: 15
v_call: TRBV5-6
clone_size: once
d_call: -
cdr3_aa: CASSKVAGRNQPQHF
cdr3_nt: TGTGCCAGCAGCAAAGTTGCAGGGCGGAATCAGCCCCAGCATTTT

j_call: TRBJ2-1
cdr3_length: 14
v_call: TRBV7-2
clone_size: -
d_call: -
cdr3_aa: CASNGQSSYNEQFF
cdr3_nt: TGTGCCAGCAACGGACAGAGCTCCTACAATGAGCAGTTCTTC

j_call: TRBJ2-1
cdr3_length: 14
v_call: TRBV2
clone_size: -
d_call: -
cdr3_aa: CASSVLRDYNEQFF
cdr3_nt: TGTGCCAGCAGTGTCCTCCGGGACTACAATGAGCAGTTCTTC

j_call: TRBJ1-2
cdr3_length: 14
v_call: TRBV12-5
clone_size: -
d_call: -
cdr3_aa: CASGNSGDNYGYTF
cdr3_nt: TGTGCTAGTGGTAACTCAGGGGATAACTATGGCTACACCTTC

j_call: TRBJ2-7
cdr3_length: 13
v_call: TRBV9
clone_size: -
d_call: -
cdr3_aa: CASSVGGATEQYF
cdr3_nt: TGTGCCAGCAGCGTAGGGGGCGCGACCGAGCAGTACTTC

j_call: TRBJ1-1
cdr3_length: 11
v_call: TRBV12-3/TRBV12-4
clone_size: -
d_call: -
cdr3_aa: CASSVQVKAFF
cdr3_nt: TGTGCCAGCAGTGTACAGGTTAAGGCTTTCTTT

j_call: TRBJ2-1
cdr3_length: 15
v_call: TRBV9
clone_size: -
d_call: -
cdr3_aa: CASSVAGGTYNEQFF
cdr3_nt: TGTGCCAGCAGCGTAGCTGGTGGCACCTACAATGAGCAGTTCTTC

j_call: TRBJ2-7
cdr3_length: 15
v_call: TRBV5-1
clone_size: -
d_call: TRBD1
cdr3_aa: CASSHATGGQYEQYF
cdr3_nt: TGCGCCAGCAGCCACGCAACAGGGGGACAGTACGAGCAGTACTTC

j_call: TRBJ2-3
cdr3_length: 16
v_call: TRBV15
clone_size: -
d_call: -
cdr3_aa: CATSRDGGSGTDTQYF
cdr3_nt: TGTGCCACCAGCAGAGATGGGGGGAGTGGAACAGATACGCAGTATTTT

j_call: TRBJ2-2
cdr3_length: 15
v_call: TRBV2
clone_size: -
d_call: TRBD2
cdr3_aa: CASSATSGNAGELFF
cdr3_nt: TGTGCCAGCAGCGCGACTAGCGGGAACGCCGGGGAGCTGTTTTTT

j_call: TRBJ2-2
cdr3_length: 16
v_call: TRBV5-1
clone_size: -
d_call: -
cdr3_aa: CASSSGVDSLGGELFF
cdr3_nt: TGCGCCAGCAGCTCGGGGGTAGACAGTCTCGGCGGGGAGCTGTTTTTT

j_call: TRBJ1-5
cdr3_length: 14
v_call: TRBV28
clone_size: -
d_call: -
cdr3_aa: CASRPQGVGQPQHF
cdr3_nt: TGTGCCAGCAGGCCCCAGGGTGTAGGTCAGCCCCAGCATTTT

j_call: TRBJ1-1
cdr3_length: 16
v_call: TRBV5-1
clone_size: -
d_call: -
cdr3_aa: CASSTVEGRANTEAFF
cdr3_nt: TGCGCCAGCAGCACGGTAGAGGGGAGGGCGAACACTGAAGCTTTCTTT

j_call: TRBJ1-2
cdr3_length: 15
v_call: TRBV7-2
clone_size: -
d_call: TRBD1
cdr3_aa: CASSPPGQRGGGYTF
cdr3_nt: TGTGCCAGCAGTCCCCCGGGACAGAGAGGAGGTGGCTACACCTTC

j_call: TRBJ2-7
cdr3_length: 16
v_call: TRBV30
clone_size: -
d_call: TRBD2
cdr3_aa: CAWTAGGAGGAYEQYF
cdr3_nt: TGTGCCTGGACGGCGGGGGGGGCGGGAGGCGCTTACGAGCAGTACTTC

j_call: TRBJ2-5
cdr3_length: 14
v_call: TRBV28
clone_size: -
d_call: TRBD1
cdr3_aa: CASSGTGGYKTQYF
cdr3_nt: TGTGCCAGCAGTGGGACAGGGGGCTATAAGACCCAGTACTTC

j_call: TRBJ2-7
cdr3_length: 12
v_call: TRBV10-3
clone_size: -
d_call: -
cdr3_aa: CAISPNFYEQYF
cdr3_nt: TGTGCCATCAGCCCTAATTTCTACGAGCAGTACTTC

j_call: TRBJ1-2
cdr3_length: 15
v_call: TRBV3-1/TRBV3-2
clone_size: -
d_call: -
cdr3_aa: CASSQDAGRSYGYTF
cdr3_nt: TGTGCCAGCAGCCAAGACGCAGGGCGGTCCTATGGCTACACCTTC

j_call: TRBJ2-1
cdr3_length: 17
v_call: TRBV3-1/TRBV3-2
clone_size: once
d_call: TRBD2
cdr3_aa: CASSQDLGTRAYNEQFF
cdr3_nt: TGTGCCAGCAGCCAAGATTTGGGGACTAGAGCCTACAATGAGCAGTTCTTC

j_call: TRBJ1-1
cdr3_length: 11
v_call: TRBV7-9
clone_size: -
d_call: -
cdr3_aa: CASSPREEAFF
cdr3_nt: TGTGCCAGCAGCCCACGCGAAGAAGCTTTCTTT

j_call: TRBJ2-1
cdr3_length: 17
v_call: TRBV5-5
clone_size: -
d_call: -
cdr3_aa: CASSAGQTPNYYNEQFF
cdr3_nt: TGTGCCAGCAGCGCGGGACAGACGCCAAATTACTACAATGAGCAGTTCTTC

j_call: TRBJ2-4
cdr3_length: 14
v_call: TRBV7-3
clone_size: -
d_call: TRBD1
cdr3_aa: CASSSRGTGDIQYF
cdr3_nt: TGTGCCAGCAGCTCCAGGGGGACGGGTGACATTCAGTACTTC

j_call: TRBJ2-5
cdr3_length: 17
v_call: TRBV2
clone_size: -
d_call: TRBD2
cdr3_aa: CASSYGTSGQLQETQYF
cdr3_nt: TGTGCCAGCAGTTATGGGACTAGCGGACAACTGCAAGAGACCCAGTACTTC

j_call: TRBJ2-2
cdr3_length: 14
v_call: TRBV5-1
clone_size: -
d_call: -
cdr3_aa: CASSLDSVTGELFF
cdr3_nt: TGCGCCAGCAGCTTGGATAGCGTTACCGGGGAGCTGTTTTTT

j_call: TRBJ1-6
cdr3_length: 15
v_call: TRBV27
clone_size: -
d_call: TRBD1
cdr3_aa: CASRVGQGRNSPLHF
cdr3_nt: TGTGCCAGCCGGGTAGGACAGGGAAGGAATTCACCCCTCCACTTT

j_call: TRBJ1-1
cdr3_length: 13
v_call: TRBV11-2
clone_size: -
d_call: -
cdr3_aa: CASSLEPGGKAFF
cdr3_nt: TGTGCCAGCAGCTTAGAGCCGGGGGGCAAAGCTTTCTTT

j_call: TRBJ2-3
cdr3_length: 14
v_call: TRBV9
clone_size: -
d_call: TRBD2
cdr3_aa: CASSVAGGEDTQYF
cdr3_nt: TGTGCCAGCAGCGTAGCGGGAGGTGAAGATACGCAGTATTTT

j_call: TRBJ2-2
cdr3_length: 16
v_call: TRBV11-2
clone_size: once
d_call: TRBD2
cdr3_aa: CASSATSGRFGGELFF
cdr3_nt: TGTGCCAGCAGCGCGACTAGCGGGAGGTTTGGCGGGGAGCTGTTTTTT

j_call: TRBJ1-5
cdr3_length: 13
v_call: TRBV9
clone_size: -
d_call: -
cdr3_aa: CASSTGMERPQHF
cdr3_nt: TGTGCCAGCAGCACAGGGATGGAGCGGCCCCAGCATTTT

j_call: TRBJ1-2
cdr3_length: 17
v_call: TRBV14
clone_size: -
d_call: TRBD1
cdr3_aa: CASSPELGRGQRYGYTF
cdr3_nt: TGTGCCAGCAGCCCAGAACTGGGCAGGGGGCAGCGGTATGGCTACACCTTC

j_call: TRBJ1-4
cdr3_length: 15
v_call: TRBV10-2
clone_size: -
d_call: TRBD1
cdr3_aa: CASSEGQGMSEKLFF
cdr3_nt: TGCGCCAGCAGTGAGGGACAGGGCATGTCTGAAAAACTGTTTTTT

j_call: TRBJ2-1
cdr3_length: 13
v_call: TRBV5-4
clone_size: few
d_call: -
cdr3_aa: CASSRTVGNEQFF
cdr3_nt: TGTGCCAGCAGCCGGACAGTCGGCAATGAGCAGTTCTTC

j_call: TRBJ2-5
cdr3_length: 14
v_call: TRBV30
clone_size: -
d_call: TRBD2
cdr3_aa: CAWSVGGSLGTQYF
cdr3_nt: TGTGCCTGGAGTGTGGGCGGGAGCCTTGGGACCCAGTACTTC

j_call: TRBJ2-6
cdr3_length: 15
v_call: TRBV28
clone_size: -
d_call: -
cdr3_aa: CASREDSSGANVLTF
cdr3_nt: TGTGCCAGCAGAGAGGACAGCTCTGGGGCCAACGTCCTGACTTTC

j_call: TRBJ1-5
cdr3_length: 14
v_call: TRBV6-5
clone_size: once
d_call: TRBD1
cdr3_aa: CASSYRTGDQPQHF
cdr3_nt: TGTGCCAGCAGTTACCGGACAGGGGATCAGCCCCAGCATTTT